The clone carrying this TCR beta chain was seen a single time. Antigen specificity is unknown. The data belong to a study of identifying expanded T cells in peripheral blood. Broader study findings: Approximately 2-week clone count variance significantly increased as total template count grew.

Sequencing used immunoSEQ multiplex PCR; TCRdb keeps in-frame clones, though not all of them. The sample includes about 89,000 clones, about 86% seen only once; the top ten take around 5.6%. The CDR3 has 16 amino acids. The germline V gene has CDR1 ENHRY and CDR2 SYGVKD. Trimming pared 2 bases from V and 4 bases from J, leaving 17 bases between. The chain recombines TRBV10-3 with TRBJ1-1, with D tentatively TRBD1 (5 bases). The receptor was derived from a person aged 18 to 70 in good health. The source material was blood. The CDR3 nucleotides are TGTGCCATCAGTGAGCCTCGGGACCTGGGCTCCACTGAAGCTTTCTTT. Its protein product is CAISEPRDLGSTEAFF.